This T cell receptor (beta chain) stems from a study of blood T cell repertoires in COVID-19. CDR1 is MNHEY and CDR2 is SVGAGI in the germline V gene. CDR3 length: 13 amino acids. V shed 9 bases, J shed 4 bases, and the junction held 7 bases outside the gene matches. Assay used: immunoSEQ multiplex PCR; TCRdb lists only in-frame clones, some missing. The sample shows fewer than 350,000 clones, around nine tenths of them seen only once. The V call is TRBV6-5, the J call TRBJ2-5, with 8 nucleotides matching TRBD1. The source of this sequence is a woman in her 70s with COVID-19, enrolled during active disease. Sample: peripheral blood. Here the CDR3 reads CASTFDRGETQYF. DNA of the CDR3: TGTGCCAGTACTTTCGACAGGGGAGAGACCCAGTACTTC.